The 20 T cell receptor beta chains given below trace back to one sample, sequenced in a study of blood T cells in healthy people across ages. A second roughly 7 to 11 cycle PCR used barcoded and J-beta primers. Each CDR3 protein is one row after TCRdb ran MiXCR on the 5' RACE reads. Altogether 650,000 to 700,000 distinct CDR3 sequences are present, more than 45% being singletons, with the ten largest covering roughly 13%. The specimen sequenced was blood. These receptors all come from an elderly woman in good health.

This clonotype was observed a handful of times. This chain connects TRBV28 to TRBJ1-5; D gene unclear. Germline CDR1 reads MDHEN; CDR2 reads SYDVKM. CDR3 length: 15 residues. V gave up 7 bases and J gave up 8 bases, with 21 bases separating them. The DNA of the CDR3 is TGTGCCAGCATGGAGGGCGGTGGTCATTTCAAGCCCCAGCATTTT. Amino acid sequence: CASMEGGGHFKPQHF.

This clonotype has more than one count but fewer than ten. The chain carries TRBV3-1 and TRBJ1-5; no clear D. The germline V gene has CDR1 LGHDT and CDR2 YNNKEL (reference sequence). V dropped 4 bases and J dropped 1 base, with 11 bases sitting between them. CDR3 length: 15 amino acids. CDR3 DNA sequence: TGTGCCAGCAGCCTTTCGTTTGGGAGCAATCAGCCCCAGCATTTT. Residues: CASSLSFGSNQPQHF.

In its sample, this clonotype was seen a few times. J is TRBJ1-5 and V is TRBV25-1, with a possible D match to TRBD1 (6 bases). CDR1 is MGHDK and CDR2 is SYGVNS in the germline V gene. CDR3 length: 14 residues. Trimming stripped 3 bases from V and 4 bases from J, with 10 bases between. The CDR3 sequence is CASSDPGVNQPQHF. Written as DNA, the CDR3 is TGTGCCAGCAGTGATCCAGGGGTTAATCAGCCCCAGCATTTT.

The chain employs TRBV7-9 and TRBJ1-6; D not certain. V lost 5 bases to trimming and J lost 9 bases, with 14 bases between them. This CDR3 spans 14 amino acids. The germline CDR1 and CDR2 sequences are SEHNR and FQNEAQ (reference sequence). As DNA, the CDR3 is TGTGCCAGCAGCGCCTGGACGGGCAGTTCACCCCTCCACTTT. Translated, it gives CASSAWTGSSPLHF. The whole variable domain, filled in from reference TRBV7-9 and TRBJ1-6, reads DTGVSQNPRHKITKRGQNVTFRCDPISEHNRLYWYRQTLGQGPEFLTYFQNEAQLEKSRLLSDRFSAERPKGSFSTLEIQRTEQGDSAMYLCASSAWTGSSPLHFGNGTRLTVT.

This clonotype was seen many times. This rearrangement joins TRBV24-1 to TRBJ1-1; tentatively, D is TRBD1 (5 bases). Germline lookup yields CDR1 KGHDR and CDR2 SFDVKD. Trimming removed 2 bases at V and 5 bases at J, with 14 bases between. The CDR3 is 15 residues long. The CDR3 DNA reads TGTGCCACCAGTGATTCTCGGGCAGGGAATACTGAAGCTTTCTTT. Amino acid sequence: CATSDSRAGNTEAFF.

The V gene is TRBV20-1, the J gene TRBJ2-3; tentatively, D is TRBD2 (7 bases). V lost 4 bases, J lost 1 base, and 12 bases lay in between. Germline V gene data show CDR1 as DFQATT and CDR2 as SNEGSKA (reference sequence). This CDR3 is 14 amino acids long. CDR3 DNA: TGCAGTGCTACTGAGGGGGGGCGCACAGATACGCAGTATTTT. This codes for CSATEGGRTDTQYF.

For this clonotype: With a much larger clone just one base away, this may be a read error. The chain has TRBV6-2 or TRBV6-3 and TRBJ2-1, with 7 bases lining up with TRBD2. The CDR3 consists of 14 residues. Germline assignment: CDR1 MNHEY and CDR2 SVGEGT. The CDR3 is CASSATLAENERFF. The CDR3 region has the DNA TGTGCCAGCAGTGCTACCCTAGCGGAGAATGAGCGGTTCTTC.

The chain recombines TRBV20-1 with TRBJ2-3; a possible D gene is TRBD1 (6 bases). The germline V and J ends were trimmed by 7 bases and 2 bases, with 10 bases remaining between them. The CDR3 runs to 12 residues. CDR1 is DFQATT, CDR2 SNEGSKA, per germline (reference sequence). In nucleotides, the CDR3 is TGCAGTGTGACGGGACACACAGATACGCAGTATTTT. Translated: CSVTGHTDTQYF.

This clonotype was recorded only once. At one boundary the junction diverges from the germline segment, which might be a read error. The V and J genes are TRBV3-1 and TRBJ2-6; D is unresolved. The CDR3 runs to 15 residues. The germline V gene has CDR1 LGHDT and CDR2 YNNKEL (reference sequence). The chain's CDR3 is CAISQGFSGANVLTF. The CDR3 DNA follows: TGTGCCATCAGCCAAGGCTTCTCTGGGGCCAACGTCCTGACTTTC.

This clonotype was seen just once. The CDR3 protein is CASIKGAETGYTF. In DNA, the CDR3 is TGTGCCAGCATTAAGGGGGCGGAAACTGGCTACACCTTC. The V and J genes are TRBV12-3 or TRBV12-4 and TRBJ1-2; 7 bases align to TRBD1. This CDR3 spans 13 amino acids. The junction had 9 bases not matched to a gene; V was cut back by 7 bases and J by 7 bases.

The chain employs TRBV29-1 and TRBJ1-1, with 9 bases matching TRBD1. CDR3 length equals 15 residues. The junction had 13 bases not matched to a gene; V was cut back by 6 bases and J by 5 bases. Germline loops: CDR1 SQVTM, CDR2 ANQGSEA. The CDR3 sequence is CSVGRDRVLGTEAFF. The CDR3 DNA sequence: TGCAGCGTGGGAAGGGACAGGGTCTTGGGAACTGAAGCTTTCTTT. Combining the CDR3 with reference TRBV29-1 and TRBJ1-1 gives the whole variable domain SAVISQKPSRDICQRGTSLTIQCQVDSQVTMMFWYRQQPGQSLTLIATANQGSEATYESGFVIDKFPISRPNLTFSTLTVSNMSPEDSSIYLCSVGRDRVLGTEAFFGQGTRLTVV.

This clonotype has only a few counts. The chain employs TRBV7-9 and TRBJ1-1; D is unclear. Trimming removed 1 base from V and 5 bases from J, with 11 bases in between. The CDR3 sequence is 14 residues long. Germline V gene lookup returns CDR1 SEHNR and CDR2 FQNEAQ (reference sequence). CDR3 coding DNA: TGTGCCAGCAGCTTAGTTTCGGGAACAACTGAAGCTTTCTTT. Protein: CASSLVSGTTEAFF.

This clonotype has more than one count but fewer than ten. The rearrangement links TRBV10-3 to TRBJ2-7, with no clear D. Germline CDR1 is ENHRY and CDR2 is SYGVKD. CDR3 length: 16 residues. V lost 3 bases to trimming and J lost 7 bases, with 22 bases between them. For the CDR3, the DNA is TGTGCCATCAGTGACTCCCCGTCTTCTCTCACCAATGAGCAGTACTTC. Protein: CAISDSPSSLTNEQYF.

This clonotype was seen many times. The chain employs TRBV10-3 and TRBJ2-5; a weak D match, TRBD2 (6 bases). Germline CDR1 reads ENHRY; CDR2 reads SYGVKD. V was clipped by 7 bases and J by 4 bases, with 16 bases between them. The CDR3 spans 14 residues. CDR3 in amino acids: CAITSGGGRETQYF. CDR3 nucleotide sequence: TGTGCCATCACAAGCGGTGGGGGGAGAGAGACCCAGTACTTC.

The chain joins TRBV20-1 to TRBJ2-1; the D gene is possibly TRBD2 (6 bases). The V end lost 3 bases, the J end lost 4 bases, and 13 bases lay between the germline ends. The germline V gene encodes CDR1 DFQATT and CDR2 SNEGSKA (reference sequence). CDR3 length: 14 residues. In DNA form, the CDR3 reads TGCAGTGCTAGCGGCGGGGAGTCTTACAATGAGCAGTTCTTC. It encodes CSASGGESYNEQFF.

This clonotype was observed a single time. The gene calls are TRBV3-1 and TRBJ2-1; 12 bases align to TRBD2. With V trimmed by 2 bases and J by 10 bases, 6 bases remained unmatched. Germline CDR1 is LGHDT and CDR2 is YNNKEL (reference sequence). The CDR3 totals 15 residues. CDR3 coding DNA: TGTGCCAGCAGCCAACCTAGCGGGGGGGCAACCGAGCAGTTCTTC. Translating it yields CASSQPSGGATEQFF.

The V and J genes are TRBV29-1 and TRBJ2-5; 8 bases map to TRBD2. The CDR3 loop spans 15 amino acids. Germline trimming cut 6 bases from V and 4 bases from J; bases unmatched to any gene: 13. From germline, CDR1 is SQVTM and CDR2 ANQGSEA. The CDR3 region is CSVGPRGALRETQYF. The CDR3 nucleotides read TGCAGCGTCGGCCCGCGGGGGGCCCTAAGAGAGACCCAGTACTTC.

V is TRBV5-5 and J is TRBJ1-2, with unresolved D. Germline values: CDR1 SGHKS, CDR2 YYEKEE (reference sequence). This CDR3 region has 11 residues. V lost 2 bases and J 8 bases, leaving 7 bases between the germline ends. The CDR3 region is CASSLHVGYTF. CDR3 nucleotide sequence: TGTGCCAGCAGCTTACACGTGGGCTACACCTTC.

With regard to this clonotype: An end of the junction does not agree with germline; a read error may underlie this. In DNA, the CDR3 is TGTGCCAGCGTGGGGAGCGGAATGAGAACAGATACGCAGTATTTC. It codes for CASVGSGMRTDTQYF. This chain uses TRBV12-3 or TRBV12-4 with TRBJ2-3, with a weak D call TRBD2 (5 bases). The CDR3 contains 15 residues.

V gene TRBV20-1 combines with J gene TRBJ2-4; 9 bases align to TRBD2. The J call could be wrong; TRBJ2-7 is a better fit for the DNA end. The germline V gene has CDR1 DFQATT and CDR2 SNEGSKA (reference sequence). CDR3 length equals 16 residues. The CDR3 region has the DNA TGCAGTGCTAGAGCGGCTAGCGGGGCTACCTCCTACGAGCAGTACTTC. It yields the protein CSARAASGATSYEQYF.